Listed below are T cell receptor beta chains from one sample, sequenced in a study of blood T cells in healthy people across ages. MiXCR was run by TCRdb on the 5' RACE reads, yielding one entry per CDR3 protein. The table includes 780,000 or so distinct CDR3 sequences, approximately 53% detected once. The sequenced sample was blood. The receptors shown here come from a middle-aged man in good health. Both conserved end residues are part of each CDR3. The D gene is left open where the match is weak. Some rows mark clone size as missing; the rest say once, few, many or name a class of expanded clone.

>-|TRBV20-1|TRBJ2-1|-|14
CSASKQGDHNEQFF
TGCAGTGCTAGTAAACAGGGTGACCACAATGAGCAGTTCTTC
>TRBD2|TRBV5-1|TRBJ2-3|-|14
CASRNAGGTDTQYF
TGCGCCAGCAGAAACGCGGGGGGTACAGATACGCAGTATTTT
>TRBD2|TRBV29-1|TRBJ2-3|-|14
CSVALAGITDTQYF
TGCAGCGTTGCCCTAGCGGGGATCACAGATACGCAGTATTTT
>TRBD1|TRBV28|TRBJ2-7|-|17
CASSRTGFTLTPYEQYF
TGTGCCAGCAGTCGGACAGGTTTTACCCTAACCCCCTACGAGCAGTACTTC
>TRBD1|TRBV9|TRBJ2-1|-|17
CASSVDPQGVVRNEQFF
TGTGCCAGCAGCGTAGACCCCCAGGGGGTGGTCAGAAATGAGCAGTTCTTC
>-|TRBV11-2|TRBJ2-1|-|15
CASSSQNREWAEQFF
TGTGCCAGCAGCTCGCAAAACCGGGAGTGGGCTGAGCAGTTCTTC
>-|TRBV20-1|TRBJ1-1|few|12
CSARSGGPEAFF
TGCAGTGCTAGGAGTGGGGGCCCTGAAGCTTTCTTT
>-|TRBV6-5|TRBJ1-1|once|11
CAAFGYTEAFF
TGTGCCGCTTTTGGGTACACTGAAGCTTTCTTT
>-|TRBV15|TRBJ1-5|-|13
CATGEGLGQPQHF
TGTGCCACGGGGGAGGGGCTCGGTCAGCCCCAGCATTTT
>TRBD1|TRBV27|TRBJ2-5|once|13
CASRHRGRETQYF
TGTGCCAGCAGGCACAGGGGTCGGGAGACCCAGTACTTC
>-|TRBV20-1|TRBJ2-5|few|14
CSARAGAALETQYF
TGCAGTGCTAGAGCAGGGGCCGCTCTGGAGACCCAGTACTTC
>TRBD2|TRBV20-1|TRBJ2-3|few|15
CSASTFAGGTDTQYF
TGCAGTGCTAGTACCTTCGCGGGGGGCACAGATACGCAGTATTTT
>-|TRBV3-1|TRBJ1-5|-|15
CASSQGGLRNQPQHF
TGTGCCAGCAGCCAAGGAGGCCTAAGGAATCAGCCCCAGCATTTT
>TRBD1|TRBV20-1|TRBJ2-4|-|15
CSGEEETGAKNIQYF
TGCAGTGGGGAAGAGGAGACAGGGGCCAAAAACATTCAGTACTTC
>TRBD1|TRBV11-2|TRBJ1-2|-|13
CASSARTGPGYTF
TGTGCCAGCAGCGCCCGGACAGGGCCTGGGTACACCTTC
>TRBD1|TRBV20-1|TRBJ2-7|-|14
CSARGPGQSLEQYF
TGCAGTGCTAGAGGCCCGGGACAGAGCCTCGAGCAGTACTTC
>-|TRBV12-3/TRBV12-4|TRBJ2-1|few|15
CASSFRQATYNEQFF
TGTGCCAGCAGTTTCCGGCAGGCGACCTACAATGAGCAGTTCTTC
>-|TRBV7-3|TRBJ2-1|-|18
CASTSPIRCGTYYNEQFF
TGTGCCAGCACCTCCCCTATTCGCTGTGGCACCTACTACAATGAGCAGTTCTTC
>-|TRBV27|TRBJ2-1|-|13
CASSLRKYNEQFF
TGTGCCAGCAGTTTACGTAAATACAATGAGCAGTTCTTC
>TRBD1|TRBV7-2|TRBJ1-6|-|18
CASSLVSPGGARKAPLHF
TGTGCCAGCAGCTTAGTTTCTCCAGGGGGCGCGAGAAAGGCACCCCTCCACTTT
>TRBD1|TRBV24-1|TRBJ2-1|-|16
CATSEVGQGARNEQFF
TGTGCCACCAGTGAGGTAGGACAGGGGGCTAGGAATGAGCAGTTCTTC
>TRBD1|TRBV7-2|TRBJ1-1|-|14
CAEAEAGGVTEAFF
TGTGCCGAAGCAGAGGCAGGGGGCGTTACTGAAGCTTTCTTT
>-|TRBV19|TRBJ1-1|few|14
CASRLPGANTEAFF
TGTGCCAGTAGGTTACCGGGAGCGAACACTGAAGCTTTCTTT
>-|TRBV5-4|TRBJ2-5|-|14
CASTLRGALDEQYF
TGTGCCAGCACCCTGCGGGGCGCCTTAGATGAGCAGTACTTC
>-|TRBV27|TRBJ1-2|-|15
CASSSSASPTYGYTF
TGTGCCAGCAGTTCCTCCGCTTCACCAACCTATGGCTACACCTTC
>TRBD2|TRBV7-2|TRBJ2-7|few|14
CASSRTSGAYEQYF
TGTGCCAGCAGCCGGACTAGCGGGGCCTACGAGCAGTACTTC
>-|TRBV9|TRBJ2-1|-|15
CASSGRTKIRNEQFF
TGTGCCAGCAGCGGCAGGACCAAGATTCGCAATGAGCAGTTCTTC
>-|TRBV21-1|TRBJ2-7|few|14
CASSKAWRPREQYF
TGTGCCAGCAGCAAAGCCTGGCGGCCCAGGGAGCAGTACTTC
>-|TRBV24-1|TRBJ2-6|few|15
CATSTRSSGANVLTF
TGTGCCACCAGTACCAGGTCCTCTGGGGCCAACGTCCTGACTTTC
>-|TRBV12-3/TRBV12-4|TRBJ1-1|-|13
CASSLIRETEAFF
TGTGCCAGCAGTTTAATCAGGGAGACTGAAGCTTTCTTT
>-|TRBV5-1|TRBJ1-2|-|16
CASSLGSQATVNGYTF
TGCGCCAGCAGCTTGGGGTCCCAAGCGACAGTGAACGGCTACACCTTC
>-|TRBV6-2/TRBV6-3|TRBJ2-7|once|13
CASSYVRVDEQYF
TGTGCCAGCAGTTACGTGCGGGTCGACGAGCAGTACTTC
>-|TRBV29-1|TRBJ1-1|-|17
CSVAKGSGGKDHTEAFF
TGCAGCGTGGCAAAGGGGTCCGGGGGAAAGGATCACACTGAAGCTTTCTTT
>TRBD2|TRBV28|TRBJ2-7|-|15
CASSSGGAYNNEQYF
TGTGCCAGCAGTAGCGGGGGGGCCTATAATAACGAGCAGTACTTC
>TRBD1|TRBV28|TRBJ2-4|-|14
CASSIQGAGNIQYF
TGTGCCAGCAGTATACAGGGGGCTGGAAACATTCAGTACTTC
>-|TRBV3-1|TRBJ1-5|-|14
CASSQRGGNQPQHF
TGTGCCAGCAGCCAGCGGGGTGGCAATCAGCCCCAGCATTTT
>-|TRBV2|TRBJ2-7|few|15
CASSEVTTYDLEQYF
TGTGCCAGCAGTGAAGTAACTACCTACGACCTCGAGCAGTACTTC
>TRBD2|TRBV2|TRBJ2-3|-|16
CASNLLAGDLTDTQYF
TGTGCCAGCAACTTACTAGCGGGGGACCTCACAGATACGCAGTATTTT
>TRBD1|TRBV5-1|TRBJ1-1|many|15
CASSAGQGVRTEAFF
TGCGCCAGCAGCGCAGGACAGGGGGTGAGGACTGAAGCTTTCTTT
>-|TRBV27|TRBJ1-2|few|15
CASSETERAYYGYTF
TGTGCCAGCAGTGAAACCGAGCGAGCTTACTATGGCTACACCTTC
>-|TRBV29-1|TRBJ2-3|-|14
CSVGSSVGADTQYF
TGCAGCGTTGGGTCTAGCGTAGGGGCAGATACGCAGTATTTT
>-|TRBV25-1|TRBJ2-1|-|14
CASSEEGPYNEQFF
TGTGCCAGCAGTGAAGAAGGTCCCTACAATGAGCAGTTCTTC
>-|TRBV21-1|TRBJ2-7|-|18
CASSKEVGQGAHSYEQYF
-
>-|TRBV20-1|TRBJ1-5|-|15
CSARQGNRGNQPQHF
TGCAGTGCTAGGCAGGGGAATAGAGGCAATCAGCCCCAGCATTTT
>-|TRBV2|TRBJ2-7|-|13
CASSELPPYEQYF
TGTGCCAGCAGTGAGTTGCCCCCCTACGAGCAGTACTTC
>TRBD1|TRBV6-1|TRBJ1-1|few|13
CASSESTGAEAFF
TGTGCCAGCAGTGAATCGACAGGGGCTGAAGCTTTCTTT
>-|TRBV12-3/TRBV12-4|TRBJ1-4|-|12
CASSLLPAKLFF
TGTGCCAGCAGCCTACTCCCGGCAAAACTGTTTTTT
>-|TRBV28|TRBJ2-3|few|17
CASSSPDTLSNTDTQYF
TGTGCCAGCAGCTCCCCCGACACTTTATCCAACACAGATACGCAGTATTTT
>TRBD1|TRBV20-1|TRBJ2-7|-|14
CSARAGDSRYEQYF
TGCAGTGCTAGAGCAGGGGACAGCAGATACGAGCAGTACTTC
>TRBD2|TRBV4-2|TRBJ2-7|few|15
CASSPPDSAGGEQYF
TGTGCCAGCAGCCCCCCAGACAGTGCGGGAGGAGAGCAGTACTTC
>-|TRBV7-9|TRBJ2-3|-|12
CAIQVYTDTQYF
TGTGCCATCCAAGTTTACACAGATACGCAGTATTTT
>-|TRBV21-1|TRBJ2-7|-|10
CARDTYEQYF
TGTGCCAGGGACACCTACGAGCAGTACTTC
>-|TRBV9|TRBJ2-7|-|15
CASSAGPDSSYEQYF
TGTGCCAGCAGCGCCGGGCCGGACAGCTCCTACGAGCAGTACTTC